This T cell receptor (beta chain) was observed in a study of T cells in Graves' hyperthyroidism and ophthalmopathy. General observations from the study: The blood repertoire included most of the expanded thyroid clonotypes above 0.001.

Regions amplified from RNA transcripts were the TCR beta CDR3 regions. When the TCR CDR3 underwent first-round RT-PCR, the HTBI primer set was used. MiXCR was run by TCRdb on the multiplex PCR reads, yielding one entry per CDR3 protein. Of under 650,000 distinct CDR3 sequences in the sample, about 16% are singletons; the top ten hold approximately 3.9%. This clonotype was detected ten times or more. Its specificity is unknown. Trimming shortened V by 6 bases and J by 6 bases, and 10 bases separated the two germline ends. The germline V gene has CDR1 SNHLY and CDR2 FYNNEI. The CDR3 sequence is 12 residues long.

This receptor was taken from a woman in her thirties with Graves' hyperthyroidism. The sequencing sample was made of blood. The chain couples TRBV2 to TRBJ2-3, with D perhaps TRBD1 (5 bases). The CDR3, as DNA: TGTGCCAGCAGCGCAGGGCCCGATACGCAGTATTTT. Translating it yields CASSAGPDTQYF.